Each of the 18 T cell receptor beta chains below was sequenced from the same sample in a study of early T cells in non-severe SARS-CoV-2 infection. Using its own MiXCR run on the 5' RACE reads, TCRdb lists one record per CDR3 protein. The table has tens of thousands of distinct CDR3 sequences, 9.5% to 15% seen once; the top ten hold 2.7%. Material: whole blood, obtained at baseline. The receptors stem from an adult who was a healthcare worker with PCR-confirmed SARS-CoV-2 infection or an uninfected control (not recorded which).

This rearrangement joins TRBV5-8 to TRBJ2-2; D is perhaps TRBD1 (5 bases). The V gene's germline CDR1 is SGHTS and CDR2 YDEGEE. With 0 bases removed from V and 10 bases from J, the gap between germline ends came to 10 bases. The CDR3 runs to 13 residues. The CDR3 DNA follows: TGTGCCAGCAGCTTGGGGGGCAACGCGGAGCTGTTTTTT. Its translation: CASSLGGNAELFF.

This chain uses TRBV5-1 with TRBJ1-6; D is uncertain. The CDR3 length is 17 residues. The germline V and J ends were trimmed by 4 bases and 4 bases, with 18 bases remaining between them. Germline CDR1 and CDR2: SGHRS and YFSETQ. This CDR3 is CASSVSPGRQYNSPLHF. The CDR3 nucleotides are TGCGCCAGCAGCGTTTCTCCCGGACGGCAGTATAATTCACCCCTCCACTTT.

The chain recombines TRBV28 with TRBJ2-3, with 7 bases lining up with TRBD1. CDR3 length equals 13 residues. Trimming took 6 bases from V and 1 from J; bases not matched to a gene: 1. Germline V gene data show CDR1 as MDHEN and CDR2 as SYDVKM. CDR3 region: CASRGTGTDTQYF. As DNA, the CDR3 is TGTGCCAGCAGGGGGACAGGCACAGATACGCAGTATTTT.

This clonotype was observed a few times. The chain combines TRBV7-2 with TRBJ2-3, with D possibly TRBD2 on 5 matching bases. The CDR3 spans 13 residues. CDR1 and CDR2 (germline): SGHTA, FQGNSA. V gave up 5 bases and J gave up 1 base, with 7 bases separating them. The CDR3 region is CASSRSGTDTQYF. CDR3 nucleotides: TGTGCCAGCAGCCGTAGCGGCACAGATACGCAGTATTTT.

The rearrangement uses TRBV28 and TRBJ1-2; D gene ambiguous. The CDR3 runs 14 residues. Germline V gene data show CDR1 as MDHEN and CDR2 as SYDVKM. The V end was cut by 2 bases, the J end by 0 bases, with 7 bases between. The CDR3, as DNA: TGTGCCAGCAGTTTAGACACTACTAACTATGGCTACACCTTC. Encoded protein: CASSLDTTNYGYTF.

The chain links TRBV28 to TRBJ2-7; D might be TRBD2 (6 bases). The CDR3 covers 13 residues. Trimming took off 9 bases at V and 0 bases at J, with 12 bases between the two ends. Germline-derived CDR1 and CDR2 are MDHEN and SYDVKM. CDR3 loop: CASRSSDSYEQYF. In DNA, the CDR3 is TGTGCCAGTCGCTCTAGCGACTCCTACGAGCAGTACTTC. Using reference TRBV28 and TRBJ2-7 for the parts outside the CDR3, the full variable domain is DVKVTQSSRYLVKRTGEKVFLECVQDMDHENMFWYRQDPGLGLRLIYFSYDVKMKEKGDIPEGYSVSREKKERFSLILESASTNQTSMYLCASRSSDSYEQYFGPGTRLTVT.

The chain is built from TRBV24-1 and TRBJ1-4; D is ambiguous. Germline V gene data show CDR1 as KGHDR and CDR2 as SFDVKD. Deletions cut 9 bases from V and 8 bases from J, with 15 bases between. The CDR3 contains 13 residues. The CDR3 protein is CATADPSREKLFF. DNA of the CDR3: TGTGCCACCGCCGATCCTTCTAGAGAAAAACTGTTTTTT.

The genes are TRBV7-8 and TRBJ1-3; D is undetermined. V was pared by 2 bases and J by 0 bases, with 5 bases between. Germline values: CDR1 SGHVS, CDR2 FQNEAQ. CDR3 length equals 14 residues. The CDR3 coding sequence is TGTGCCAGCAGCTTAAGGGTCTCTGGAAACACCATATATTTT. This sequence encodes CASSLRVSGNTIYF.

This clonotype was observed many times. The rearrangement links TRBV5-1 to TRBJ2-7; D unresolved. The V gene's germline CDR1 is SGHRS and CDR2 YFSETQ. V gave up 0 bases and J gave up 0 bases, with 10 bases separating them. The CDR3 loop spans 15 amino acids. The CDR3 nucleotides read TGCGCCAGCAGCTTGGACAGCGTCGTCTCCTACGAGCAGTACTTC. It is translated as CASSLDSVVSYEQYF.

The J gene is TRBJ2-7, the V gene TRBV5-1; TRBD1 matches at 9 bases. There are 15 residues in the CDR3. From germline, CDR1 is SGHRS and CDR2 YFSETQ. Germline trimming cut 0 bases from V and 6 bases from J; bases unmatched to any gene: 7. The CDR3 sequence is CASSLDGTGTSEQYF. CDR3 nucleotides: TGCGCCAGCAGCTTGGACGGGACAGGGACCTCCGAGCAGTACTTC.

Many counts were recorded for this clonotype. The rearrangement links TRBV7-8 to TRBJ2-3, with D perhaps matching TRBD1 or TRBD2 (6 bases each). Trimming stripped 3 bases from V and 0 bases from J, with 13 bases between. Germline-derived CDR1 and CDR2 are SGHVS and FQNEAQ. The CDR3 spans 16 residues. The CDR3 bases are TGTGCCAGCAGCTTGAATGAGGGGGGAAGCACAGATACGCAGTATTTT. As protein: CASSLNEGGSTDTQYF. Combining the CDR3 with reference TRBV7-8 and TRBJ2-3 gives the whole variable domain GAGVSQSPRYKVAKRGQDVALRCDPISGHVSLFWYQQALGQGPEFLTYFQNEAQLDKSGLPSDRFFAERPEGSVSTLKIQRTQQEDSAVYLCASSLNEGGSTDTQYFGPGTRLTVL.

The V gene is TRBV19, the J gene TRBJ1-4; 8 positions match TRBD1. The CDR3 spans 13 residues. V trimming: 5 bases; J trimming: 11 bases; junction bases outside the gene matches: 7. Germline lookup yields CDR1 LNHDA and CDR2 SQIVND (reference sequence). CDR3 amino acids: CASSPSDREKLFF. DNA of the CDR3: TGTGCCAGTAGTCCTTCGGACAGGGAGAAACTGTTTTTT.

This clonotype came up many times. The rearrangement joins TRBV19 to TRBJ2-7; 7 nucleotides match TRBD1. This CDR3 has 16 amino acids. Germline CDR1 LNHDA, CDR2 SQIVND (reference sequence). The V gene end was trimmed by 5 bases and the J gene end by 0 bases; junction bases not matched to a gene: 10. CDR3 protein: CASSPGTVWSSYEQYF. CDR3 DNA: TGTGCCAGTAGTCCCGGGACAGTTTGGAGCTCCTACGAGCAGTACTTC.

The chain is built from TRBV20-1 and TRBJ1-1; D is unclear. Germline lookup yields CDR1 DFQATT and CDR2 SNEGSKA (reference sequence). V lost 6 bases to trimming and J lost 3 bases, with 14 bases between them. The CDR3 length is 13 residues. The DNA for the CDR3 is TGCAGTGCCCCGGGTTTCATAGACACTGAAGCTTTCTTT. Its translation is CSAPGFIDTEAFF.

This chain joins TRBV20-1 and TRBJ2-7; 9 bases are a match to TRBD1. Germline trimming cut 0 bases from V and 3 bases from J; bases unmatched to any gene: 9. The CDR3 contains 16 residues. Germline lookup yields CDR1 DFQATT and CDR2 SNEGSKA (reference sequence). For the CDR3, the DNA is TGCAGTGCTAGAGATTTACAAGGACAGGGGAACTACGAGCAGTACTTC. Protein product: CSARDLQGQGNYEQYF.

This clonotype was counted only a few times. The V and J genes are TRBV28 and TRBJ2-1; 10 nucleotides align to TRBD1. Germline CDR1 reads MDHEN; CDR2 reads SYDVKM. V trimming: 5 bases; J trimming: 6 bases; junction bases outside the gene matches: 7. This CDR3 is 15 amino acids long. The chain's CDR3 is CASSPGQGNGNEQFF. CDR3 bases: TGTGCCAGCAGTCCGGGACAGGGGAATGGCAATGAGCAGTTCTTC.

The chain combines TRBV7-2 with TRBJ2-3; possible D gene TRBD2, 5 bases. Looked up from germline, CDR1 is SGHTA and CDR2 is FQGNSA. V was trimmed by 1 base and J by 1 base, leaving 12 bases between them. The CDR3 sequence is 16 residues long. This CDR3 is CASSLGAGVRTDTQYF. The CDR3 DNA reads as TGTGCCAGCAGCTTAGGGGCCGGGGTGCGCACAGATACGCAGTATTTT.

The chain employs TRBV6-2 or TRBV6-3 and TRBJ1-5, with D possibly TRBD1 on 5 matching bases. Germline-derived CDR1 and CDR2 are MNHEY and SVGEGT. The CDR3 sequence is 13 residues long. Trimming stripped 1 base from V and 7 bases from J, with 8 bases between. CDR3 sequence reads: CASSYYGDQPQHF. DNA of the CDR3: TGTGCCAGCAGTTACTACGGGGACCAGCCCCAGCATTTT.